This TCR beta chain stems from a study of blood T cell repertoires in COVID-19. Sequencing was performed with immunoSEQ multiplex PCR; in TCRdb, only in-frame clones are kept and a portion is missing. The sample lists hundreds of thousands of clones, 75% to 90% seen once, with around 9.5% in the top ten. CDR3 length: 16 amino acids. The V and J ends lost 3 bases and 7 bases, in that order; junction bases with no gene match: 10. Germline V CDR1 and CDR2: SGDLS, YYNGEE. The TCR sequence derives from a woman aged 40 to 49 who had recovered from COVID-19. Specimen: PBMCs or T cells enriched from blood (not recorded which). The rearrangement links TRBV9 to TRBJ2-2; TRBD2 matches at 9 bases. CDR3 amino acids: CASSGCPLAGDGELFF. The DNA of the CDR3 is TGTGCCAGCAGCGGGTGCCCTTTAGCGGGGGACGGGGAGCTGTTTTTT.